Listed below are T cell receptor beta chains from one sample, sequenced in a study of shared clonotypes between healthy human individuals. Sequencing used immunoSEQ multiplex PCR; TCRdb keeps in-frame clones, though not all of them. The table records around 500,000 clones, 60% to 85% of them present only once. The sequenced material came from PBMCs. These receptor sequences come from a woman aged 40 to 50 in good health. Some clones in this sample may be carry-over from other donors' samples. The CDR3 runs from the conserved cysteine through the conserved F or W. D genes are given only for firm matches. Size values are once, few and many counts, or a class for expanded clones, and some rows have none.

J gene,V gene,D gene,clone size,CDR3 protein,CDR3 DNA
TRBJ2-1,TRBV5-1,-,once,CASSSQGSSYNEQFF,TGCGCCAGCAGCTCACAGGGTAGCTCCTACAATGAGCAGTTCTTC
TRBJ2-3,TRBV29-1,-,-,CSVGPTGQRSTDTQYF,TGCAGCGTTGGCCCAACAGGACAACGGAGCACAGATACGCAGTATTTT
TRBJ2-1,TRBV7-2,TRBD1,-,CASSREPGQGAFF,TGTGCCAGCAGCCGAGAACCAGGACAGGGGGCTTTCTTC
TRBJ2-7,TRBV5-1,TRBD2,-,CASSLFGSGSSYEQYF,TGCGCCAGCAGCTTGTTCGGTAGCGGGAGCTCCTACGAGCAGTACTTC
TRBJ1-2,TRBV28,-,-,CASSSGPYYGYTF,TGTGCCAGCAGTTCCGGGCCGTACTATGGCTACACCTTC
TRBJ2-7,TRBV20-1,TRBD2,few,CEASGTYEQYF,TGCGAGGCTAGCGGTACCTACGAGCAGTACTTC
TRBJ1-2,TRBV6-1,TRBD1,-,CASRGQGQGYTF,TGTGCCAGCAGGGGACAGGGGCAAGGCTACACCTTC
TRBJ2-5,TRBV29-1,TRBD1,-,CSVDRGRETQYF,TGCAGCGTGGACAGGGGGCGGGAGACCCAGTACTTC
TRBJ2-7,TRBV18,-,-,CASSPPSGYGQYF,TGTGCCAGCTCACCACCCTCTGGGTATGGGCAGTACTTC
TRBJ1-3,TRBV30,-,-,CAWSAKQETENTIYF,TGTGCCTGGAGTGCCAAGCAGGAGACTGAAAACACCATATATTTT
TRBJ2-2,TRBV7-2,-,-,CASSSRLGRGGELFF,TGTGCCAGCAGCTCCCGACTAGGGCGGGGCGGGGAGCTGTTTTTT
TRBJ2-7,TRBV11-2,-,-,CASSLAAWGSYEQYF,TGTGCCAGCAGCTTAGCGGCCTGGGGTTCGTACGAGCAGTACTTC
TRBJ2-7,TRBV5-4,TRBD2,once,CASSAGLAGTFYEQYF,TGTGCCAGCAGCGCGGGACTAGCGGGGACCTTCTACGAGCAGTACTTC
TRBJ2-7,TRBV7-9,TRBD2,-,CASSLELAGVNEQYF,TGTGCCAGCAGCTTAGAATTAGCGGGAGTTAACGAGCAGTACTTC
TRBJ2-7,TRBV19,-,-,CASSSQGSYEQYF,TGTGCCAGTAGCTCGCAGGGTAGTTACGAGCAGTACTTC
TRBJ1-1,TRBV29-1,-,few,CSVGQNTEAFF,TGCAGCGTGGGGCAGAACACTGAAGCTTTCTTT
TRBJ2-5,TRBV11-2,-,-,CASSLVLRGETQYF,TGTGCCAGCAGCTTAGTTCTCAGGGGAGAGACCCAGTACTTC
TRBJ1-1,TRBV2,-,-,CASRARTVNTEAFF,TGTGCCAGCAGGGCCAGGACAGTGAACACTGAAGCTTTCTTT
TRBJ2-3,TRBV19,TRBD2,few,CATKREGSTDTQYF,TGTGCCACGAAGCGGGAGGGGAGCACAGATACGCAGTATTTT
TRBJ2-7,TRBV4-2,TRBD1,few,CASSQDATGTGSYEQYF,TGTGCCAGCAGCCAAGATGCAACCGGGACAGGGTCCTACGAGCAGTACTTC
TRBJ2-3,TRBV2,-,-,CASLETDTQYF,TGTGCCAGTCTCGAAACAGATACGCAGTATTTT
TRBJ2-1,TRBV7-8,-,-,CASSLRIPNEQFF,TGTGCCAGCAGCTTAAGAATTCCTAATGAGCAGTTCTTC
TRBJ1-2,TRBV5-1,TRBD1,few,CASSPRDRGTGYGYTF,TGCGCCAGCAGCCCCCGGGACAGGGGAACGGGGTATGGCTACACCTTC
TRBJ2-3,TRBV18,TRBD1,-,CASSGQGLTDTQYF,TGTGCCAGCTCAGGACAGGGTCTCACAGATACGCAGTATTTT
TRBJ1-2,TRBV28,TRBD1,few,CASSAPGQRRQRGYTF,TGTGCCAGCAGCGCCCCGGGACAGCGCCGACAGCGGGGCTACACCTTC
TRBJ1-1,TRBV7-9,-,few,CASSLAGGGWTEAFF,TGTGCCAGCAGCTTAGCGGGCGGAGGGTGGACTGAAGCTTTCTTT
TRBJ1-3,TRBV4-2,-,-,CASSQVGGADGNTIYF,TGTGCCAGCAGCCAAGTTGGGGGGGCTGATGGAAACACCATATATTTT
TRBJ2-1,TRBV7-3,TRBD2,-,CASSPTGGGSPYNEQFF,TGTGCCAGCAGCCCCACGGGTGGCGGGAGTCCTTACAATGAGCAGTTCTTC
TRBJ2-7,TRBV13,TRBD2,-,CASSSDPGGREQYF,TGTGCCAGCAGCTCGGACCCGGGAGGGCGCGAGCAGTACTTC
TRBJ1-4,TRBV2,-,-,CASSDPRQGITEKLFF,TGTGCCAGCAGTGATCCGAGGCAGGGGATAACAGAAAAACTGTTTTTT
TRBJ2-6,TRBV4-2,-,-,CASSQEFSSSGANVLTF,TGTGCCAGCAGCCAAGAGTTCAGCAGCTCTGGGGCCAACGTCCTGACTTTC